The source of this T cell receptor beta chain is a study of vaccination and CD4 T cells after COVID-19. A word on this clonotype: Its antigen is undetermined.

This sample's treatment: approximately 9-day PBMC culture with coronavirus spike peptide pools or control peptides (ViraFEST assay). With the Oncomine TCR Beta short-read assay, DNA from cultured CD4+ T cells was sequenced. Each CDR3 protein gets one entry after TCRdb re-called the PCR reads with MiXCR. The sample shows approximately 16,000 distinct CDR3 sequences, about 45% of them seen only once. The source is a human donor who had recovered from COVID-19. The source was CD4+ T cells from blood, cultured in vitro, collected after SARS-CoV-2 vaccination.

The CDR3 region is CASNRVGETQYF. CDR3 bases: TGTGCCAGCAACAGGGTTGGCGAGACCCAGTACTTC. The rearrangement uses TRBV6-2 or TRBV6-3 and TRBJ2-5; D might be TRBD1 (6 bases). The CDR3 spans 12 residues. V dropped 7 bases and J dropped 5 bases, with 11 bases sitting between them. Germline CDR1 and CDR2: MNHEY and SVGEGT.